What follows are 30 T cell receptor beta chains derived from one specimen sequenced in a study of regulatory T cells in long-lasting Graves disease. The sample's time point: newly diagnosed GD, antithyroid drugs for less than 3 months. The authors made the TCR library using RNA they extracted from PBMCs. Researchers made TCR beta libraries by using iRepertoire HTBI primers and running Arm-PCR on CDR3 regions. MiXCR was run by TCRdb on the multiplex PCR reads, yielding one entry per CDR3 protein. The sample contains 500,000 or so distinct CDR3 sequences, about 16% of which appear only once. In addition, the sample was reused for a study of T cells in Graves' hyperthyroidism and ophthalmopathy.

Source: peripheral blood mononuclear cells (PBMCs), taken at new diagnosis, from a patient treated with antithyroid drugs. These receptors originate from a woman aged 35 to 60 with Graves disease.

This clonotype was counted at least ten times. The chain recombines TRBV28 with TRBJ1-6; D is uncertain. Between the trimmed V and J ends, which lost 5 bases and 7 bases, there was a span of 18 bases. The germline gives CDR1 MDHEN, CDR2 SYDVKM. The CDR3 runs to 16 residues. CDR3: CASSTRHAQGNSPLHF. The CDR3 nucleotides are TGTGCCAGCAGTACCAGGCATGCTCAAGGGAATTCACCCCTCCACTTT.

This clonotype was picked up many times. The chain has TRBV6-9 and TRBJ2-3; 7 bases match TRBD1. J gave up 4 bases and V 4 bases, and 5 bases lay outside the gene matches. Looked up from germline, CDR1 is MNHGY and CDR2 is SVAAGI. The CDR3 runs 14 residues. The CDR3 loop is CASSFDRASDTQYF. The DNA for the CDR3 is TGTGCCAGCAGTTTCGACAGGGCTTCAGATACGCAGTATTTT.

This clonotype was recorded many times. CDR3 DNA: TGCAGTGCTAGTTGGGGAGGGGCTAATGAAAAACTGTTTTTT. Residues: CSASWGGANEKLFF. V usage is TRBV20-1 and J usage is TRBJ1-4; a weak D match, TRBD1 (5 bases). Germline lookup yields CDR1 DFQATT and CDR2 SNEGSKA (reference sequence). The V gene lost 3 bases and the J gene lost 3 bases, with 11 bases spanning the gap. The CDR3 runs to 14 residues.

V and J are TRBV13 and TRBJ2-1, with no clear D. The ends were cut back, 3 bases at V and 3 bases at J, with 12 bases in the middle. The germline CDR1 and CDR2 sequences are PRHDT and FYEKMQ (reference sequence). The CDR3 is 15 residues long. The DNA for the CDR3 is TGTGCCAGCAGCTTCGCCCTAGTTGGCTACAATGAGCAGTTCTTC. This encodes CASSFALVGYNEQFF.

This clonotype has a handful of counts. The chain joins TRBV19 to TRBJ2-7; TRBD2 agrees at 14 bases. CDR1 and CDR2 from the germline V gene are LNHDA and SQIVND (reference sequence). The CDR3 is made up of 16 amino acids. V lost 4 bases, J lost 3 bases, and 5 bases stayed unmatched. The CDR3 protein is CASSTGGTSGGYEQYF. The CDR3 DNA is TGTGCCAGTAGTACCGGAGGGACTAGCGGGGGCTACGAGCAGTACTTC.

This clonotype was counted between two and nine times. V and J are TRBV20-1 and TRBJ2-1; 7 bases map to TRBD2. J was trimmed by 1 base and V by 3 bases; bases with no gene match: 3. Germline V CDR1 and CDR2: DFQATT, SNEGSKA (reference sequence). There are 14 residues in the CDR3. The CDR3 loop reads CSASGGKSYNEQFF. The DNA of the CDR3 is TGCAGTGCTAGCGGGGGGAAGTCCTACAATGAGCAGTTCTTC.

This clonotype was counted many times. V is TRBV27 and J is TRBJ2-1; TRBD2 agrees at 10 bases. The CDR3 has 14 amino acids. The germline V gene has CDR1 MNHEY and CDR2 SMNVEV (reference sequence). The junction had 2 bases not matched to a gene; V was cut back by 2 bases and J by 7 bases. The CDR3 here is CASSLRAGGNEQFF. The CDR3 bases are TGTGCCAGCAGTTTACGAGCGGGGGGGAATGAGCAGTTCTTC.

This clonotype was picked up many times. The V and J genes are TRBV6-1 and TRBJ1-2; 9 nucleotides match TRBD1. This CDR3 is built from 14 residues. V shed 7 bases and J 4 bases; nucleotides not matched to a gene: 7. Germline values: CDR1 MNHNS, CDR2 SASEGT. In DNA form, the CDR3 reads TGTGCCAGCAAGCTTACAGGGGGCGGCTATGGCTACACCTTC. Translating gives CASKLTGGGYGYTF.

This clonotype was observed many times. The V gene is TRBV2, the J gene TRBJ1-4, with D unresolved. The germline V gene encodes CDR1 SNHLY and CDR2 FYNNEI. This CDR3 has 14 residues. Trimming cost V 2 bases and J 4 bases, with 8 bases left between them. The CDR3 sequence is CASSEWVINEKLFF. DNA for the CDR3: TGTGCCAGCAGTGAATGGGTTATTAATGAAAAACTGTTTTTT.

This clonotype came up many times. The chain combines TRBV12-3 or TRBV12-4 with TRBJ1-5, with TRBD1 matching over 8 bases. With 6 bases clipped from V and 6 bases from J, the junction kept 10 bases outside the gene matches. The CDR3 consists of 15 residues. CDR3: CASRARGQGLQPQHF. For the CDR3, the DNA is TGTGCCAGCAGAGCCCGAGGACAGGGACTTCAGCCCCAGCATTTT.

In its sample, this clonotype was seen many times. This chain joins TRBV15 and TRBJ1-4; no clear D gene. Between the trimmed V and J ends, which lost 5 bases and 2 bases, there was a span of 6 bases. The CDR3 has 13 residues. Germline V gene lookup returns CDR1 LNHNV and CDR2 YYDKDF (reference sequence). The CDR3 spells CATSPRTNEKLFF. The CDR3 bases are TGTGCCACCAGCCCCCGGACTAATGAAAAACTGTTTTTT.

The sample holds many counts of this clonotype. The chain joins TRBV7-2 to TRBJ2-7; D might be TRBD1 (6 bases). V was pared by 4 bases and J by 3 bases, with 13 bases between. The germline V gene has CDR1 SGHTA and CDR2 FQGNSA. The CDR3 extends over 14 amino acids. The CDR3 spells CASSSYRVGYEQYF. Here the CDR3 DNA reads TGTGCCAGCAGCTCCTACAGGGTCGGCTACGAGCAGTACTTC.

In its sample, this clonotype was seen many times. This CDR3 reads CASSVTPMNTEAFF. The CDR3 DNA is TGTGCCAGCAGCGTGACACCCATGAACACTGAAGCTTTCTTT. The chain uses TRBV11-2 and TRBJ1-1; no firm D call. Germline V gene lookup returns CDR1 SGHAT and CDR2 FQNNGV. V gave up 5 bases and J gave up 0 bases, with 10 bases separating them. This CDR3 comprises 14 residues.

This clonotype has a count of ten or more. The chain recombines TRBV2 with TRBJ2-7, with D hard to call. The CDR3 covers 10 residues. Per germline, CDR1 SNHLY and CDR2 FYNNEI. The CDR3 loop reads CGSEGYEQYF. The CDR3 coding sequence is TGTGGCTCCGAAGGGTACGAGCAGTACTTC. Full variable domain (outside the CDR3, taken from reference TRBV2 and TRBJ2-7): EPEVTQTPSHQVTQMGQEVILRCVPISNHLYFYWYRQILGQKVEFLVSFYNNEISEKSEIFDDQFSVERPDGSNFTLKIRSTKLEDSAMYFCGSEGYEQYFGPGTRLTVT.

The rearrangement links TRBV7-4 to TRBJ1-5, with TRBD1 as a possible D gene (5 bases). The CDR3 extends over 20 amino acids. Germline CDR1 is SGHVT and CDR2 is SQSDAQ. Trimming pared 0 bases from V and 0 bases from J, leaving 21 bases between. CDR3 sequence: CASSLAGGGSGEYSNQPQHF. CDR3 nucleotide sequence: TGTGCCAGCAGCTTAGCCGGGGGGGGATCGGGTGAATATAGCAATCAGCCCCAGCATTTT.

This clonotype has at least ten counts. The gene calls are TRBV12-3 or TRBV12-4 and TRBJ2-3; 14 bases map to TRBD2. With V trimmed by 7 bases and J by 5 bases, 8 bases remained unmatched. The CDR3 is made up of 16 amino acids. CDR3 amino acids: CASNGGTSGGGDTQYF. The CDR3 region has the DNA TGTGCCAGCAACGGAGGGACTAGCGGGGGCGGAGATACGCAGTATTTT.

A word on this clonotype: A much larger clone is a single base away; this may be a read error. V usage is TRBV6-2 or TRBV6-3 and J usage is TRBJ1-1, with D unresolved. Per the germline V gene, CDR1 is MNHEY and CDR2 is SVGEGT. This CDR3 region has 15 residues. This chain's CDR3 is CTSSYVTALSTEAFF. In nucleotides, the CDR3 is TGTACCAGCAGTTACGTTACTGCACTGAGCACTGAAGCTTTCTTT.

J is TRBJ1-4 and V is TRBV5-1; D unresolved. There are 17 residues in the CDR3. The germline CDR1 and CDR2 sequences are SGHRS and YFSETQ. V lost 0 bases and J lost 0, with 12 bases in between. CDR3 nucleotides: TGCGCCAGCAGCTTGGCCGGCAGCTTATCAACTAATGAAAAACTGTTTTTT. Translated, it gives CASSLAGSLSTNEKLFF.

Notes on this clonotype: A read error may explain this, as a much larger clone is one base away. V gene TRBV10-2 combines with J gene TRBJ2-1; 8 bases map to TRBD2. Germline CDR1 reads WSHSY; CDR2 reads SAAADI. The CDR3 sequence is 15 residues long. The CDR3 loop reads CASSDSGVSYNEQSF. Written as DNA, the CDR3 is TGCGCCAGCAGTGATAGCGGGGTCTCCTACAATGAGCAGTCCTTC.

This clonotype appeared many times. This CDR3 is CASSYSLTGPGGYTF. CDR3 sequence (DNA): TGTGCCAGCAGTTACTCCCTGACAGGCCCTGGAGGCTACACCTTC. This sequence joins TRBV6-2 or TRBV6-3 and TRBJ1-2, with a possible D match to TRBD1 (6 bases). CDR1 is MNHEY and CDR2 is SVGEGT in the germline V gene. Trimming shortened V by 0 bases and J by 8 bases, and 16 bases separated the two germline ends. The CDR3 totals 15 residues.

This clonotype has only a few counts. The J gene is TRBJ2-5, the V gene TRBV30; 8 bases line up with TRBD1. The CDR3 runs 11 residues. Germline V gives CDR1 GTSNPN, CDR2 SVGIG (reference sequence). V shed 8 bases and J 5 bases; nucleotides not matched to a gene: 4. CDR3 nucleotide sequence: TGTGCCGGAGGACAGGGCGAGACCCAGTACTTC. Encoded protein: CAGGQGETQYF.

This clonotype was detected many times. This sequence joins TRBV18 and TRBJ1-1, with D unclear. V lost 3 bases and J 1 base, leaving 9 bases between the germline ends. The CDR3 consists of 14 residues. The germline gives CDR1 KGHSH, CDR2 LQKENI. CDR3 sequence: CASSPPPSNTEAFF. The CDR3 region has the DNA TGTGCCAGCTCACCTCCTCCTTCGAACACTGAAGCTTTCTTT.

The chain carries TRBV3-1 and TRBJ1-6; TRBD1 might be the D (5 bases). The germline CDR1 and CDR2 sequences are LGHDT and YNNKEL (reference sequence). With 6 bases removed from V and 7 bases from J, the gap between germline ends came to 16 bases. The CDR3 sequence is 15 residues long. The CDR3 bases are TGTGCCAGCAGGCCGATGACAGCTTCAAATTCACCCCTCCACTTT. This gives the protein CASRPMTASNSPLHF.

This clonotype appeared many times. The V call is TRBV27, the J call TRBJ1-5, with 7 bases aligning to TRBD1. In germline, CDR1 is MNHEY, CDR2 SMNVEV (reference sequence). J lost 6 bases, V lost 5 bases, and 10 bases had no gene match. CDR3 length: 15 amino acids. The CDR3 DNA sequence: TGTGCCAGCAGTCCTATACAGGGGAACGGTCAGCCCCAGCATTTT. Translated: CASSPIQGNGQPQHF.

The rearrangement uses TRBV10-3 and TRBJ1-3; no reliable D call. V was trimmed by 6 bases and J by 4 bases, leaving 16 bases between them. Germline values: CDR1 ENHRY, CDR2 SYGVKD. The CDR3 is 15 amino acids. CDR3 protein: CAISPEAGVGNTIYF. The CDR3 nucleotides read TGTGCCATCAGCCCGGAGGCGGGAGTAGGAAACACCATATATTTT.

The chain joins TRBV12-3 or TRBV12-4 to TRBJ2-3; D is unclear. V was shortened by 3 bases and J by 4 bases, with 8 bases between the two germline ends. The CDR3 extends over 13 amino acids. For the CDR3, the DNA is TGTGCCAGCAGTTTTACCCCCCCAGATACGCAGTATTTT. This sequence encodes CASSFTPPDTQYF.

This clonotype has more than one count but fewer than ten. This chain links TRBV4-1 with TRBJ2-5; 7 bases align to TRBD2. The length of the CDR3 is 14 residues. CDR1 MGHRA and CDR2 YSYEKL come from the germline V gene. Trimming took 4 bases from V and 3 from J; bases not matched to a gene: 5. The CDR3, as DNA: TGCGCCAGCAGCCCGGGAGGCCTTGAAGAGACCCAGTACTTC. Its translation: CASSPGGLEETQYF.

This clonotype was counted between two and nine times. The chain employs TRBV19 and TRBJ1-1; the match to TRBD1 covers 9 bases. Germline-derived CDR1 and CDR2 are LNHDA and SQIVND (reference sequence). V was clipped by 7 bases and J by 6 bases; unmatched bases: 6. CDR3 length: 13 amino acids. The CDR3 DNA follows: TGTGCCAGTAATCGACAGGGGGACGCTGAAGCTTTCTTT. Translating gives CASNRQGDAEAFF.

A few counts support this clonotype. The rearrangement links TRBV3-1 to TRBJ2-6, with D unresolved. Germline V gives CDR1 LGHDT, CDR2 YNNKEL (reference sequence). CDR3 length: 17 amino acids. The V end was cut by 2 bases, the J end by 2 bases, with 13 bases between. This chain's CDR3 is CASSQLFSGTGANVLTF. The CDR3 DNA sequence: TGTGCCAGCAGCCAACTTTTCAGTGGAACTGGGGCCAACGTCCTGACTTTC. Full variable domain (remainder filled in from reference TRBV3-1 and TRBJ2-6): DTAVSQTPKYLVTQMGNDKSIKCEQNLGHDTMYWYKQDSKKFLKIMFSYNNKELIINETVPNRFSPKSPDKAHLNLHINSLELGDSAVYFCASSQLFSGTGANVLTFGAGSRLTVL.

In its sample, this clonotype was seen many times. The gene calls are TRBV5-1 and TRBJ2-7; 8 positions match TRBD1. CDR3 length: 14 amino acids. Losses at the gene ends were 4 bases for V and 6 bases for J; bases not matched to a gene: 9. Germline values: CDR1 SGHRS, CDR2 YFSETQ. The CDR3: CASSRMDRVAEQYF. The CDR3 DNA sequence: TGCGCCAGCAGCAGGATGGACAGGGTGGCCGAGCAGTACTTC.